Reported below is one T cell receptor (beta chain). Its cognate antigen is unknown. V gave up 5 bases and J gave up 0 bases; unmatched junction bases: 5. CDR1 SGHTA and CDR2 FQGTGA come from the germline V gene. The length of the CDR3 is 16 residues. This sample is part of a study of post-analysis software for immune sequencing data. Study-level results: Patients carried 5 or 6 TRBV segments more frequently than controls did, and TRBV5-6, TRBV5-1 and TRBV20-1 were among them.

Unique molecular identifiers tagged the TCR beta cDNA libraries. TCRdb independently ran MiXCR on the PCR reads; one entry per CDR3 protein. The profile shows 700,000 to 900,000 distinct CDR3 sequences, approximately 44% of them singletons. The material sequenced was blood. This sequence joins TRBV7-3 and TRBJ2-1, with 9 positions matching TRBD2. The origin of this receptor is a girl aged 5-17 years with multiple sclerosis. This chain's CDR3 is CASSPTSGYSYNEQFF. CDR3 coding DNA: TGTGCCAGCAGCCCGACTAGCGGTTACTCCTACAATGAGCAGTTCTTC. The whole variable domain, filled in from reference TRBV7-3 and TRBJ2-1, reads GAGVSQTPSNKVTEKGKYVELRCDPISGHTALYWYRQSLGQGPEFLIYFQGTGAADDSGLPNDRFFAVRPEGSVSTLKIQRTERGDSAVYLCASSPTSGYSYNEQFFGPGTRLTVL.